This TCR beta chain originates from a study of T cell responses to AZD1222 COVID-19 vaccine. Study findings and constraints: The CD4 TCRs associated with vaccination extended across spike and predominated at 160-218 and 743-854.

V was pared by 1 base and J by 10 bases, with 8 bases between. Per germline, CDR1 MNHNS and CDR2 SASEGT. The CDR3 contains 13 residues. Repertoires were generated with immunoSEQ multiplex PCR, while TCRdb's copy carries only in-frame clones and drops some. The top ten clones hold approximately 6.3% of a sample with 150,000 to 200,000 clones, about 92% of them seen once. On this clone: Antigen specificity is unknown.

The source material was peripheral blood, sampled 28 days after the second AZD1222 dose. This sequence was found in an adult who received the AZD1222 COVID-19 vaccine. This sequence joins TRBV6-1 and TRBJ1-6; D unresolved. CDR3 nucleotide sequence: TGTGCCAGCAGTGAAGGGTTTGGGTCACCCCTCCACTTT. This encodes CASSEGFGSPLHF.